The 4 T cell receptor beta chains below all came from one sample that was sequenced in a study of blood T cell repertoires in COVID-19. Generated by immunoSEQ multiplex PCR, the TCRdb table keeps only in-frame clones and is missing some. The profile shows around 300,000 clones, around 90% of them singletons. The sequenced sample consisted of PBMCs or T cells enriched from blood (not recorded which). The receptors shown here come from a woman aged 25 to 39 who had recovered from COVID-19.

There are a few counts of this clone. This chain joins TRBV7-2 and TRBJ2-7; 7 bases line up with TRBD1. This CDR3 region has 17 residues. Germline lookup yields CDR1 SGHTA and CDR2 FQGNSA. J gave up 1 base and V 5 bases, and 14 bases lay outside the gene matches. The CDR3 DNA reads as TGTGCCAGCAGCCCCGACTTCTCGGGACAGAGATCCTACGAGCAGTACTTC. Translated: CASSPDFSGQRSYEQYF.

The chain's CDR3 is CASSEGGGAENTEAFF. In DNA form, the CDR3 reads TGTGCCAGCAGTGAAGGGGGAGGGGCAGAGAACACTGAAGCTTTCTTT. The chain recombines TRBV6-1 with TRBJ1-1, with D maybe TRBD1 (5 bases). The V and J ends lost 1 base and 1 base respectively, with 13 bases between them. This CDR3 comprises 16 residues. The germline V gene encodes CDR1 MNHNS and CDR2 SASEGT.

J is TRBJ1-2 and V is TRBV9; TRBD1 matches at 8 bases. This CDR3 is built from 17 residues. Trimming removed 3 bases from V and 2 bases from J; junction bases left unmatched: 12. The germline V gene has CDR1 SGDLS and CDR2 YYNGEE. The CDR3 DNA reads TGTGCCAGCAGCGCTGGACAGGGTTTGGGGGGGAACTATGGCTACACCTTC. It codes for CASSAGQGLGGNYGYTF.

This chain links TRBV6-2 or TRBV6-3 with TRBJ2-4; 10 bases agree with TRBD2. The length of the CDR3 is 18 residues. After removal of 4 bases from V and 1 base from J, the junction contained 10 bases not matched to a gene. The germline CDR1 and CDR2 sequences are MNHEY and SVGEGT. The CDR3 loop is CASSSEREGGSAKNIQYF. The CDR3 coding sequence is TGTGCCAGCAGTTCGGAGCGGGAGGGTGGGTCGGCCAAAAACATTCAGTACTTC.